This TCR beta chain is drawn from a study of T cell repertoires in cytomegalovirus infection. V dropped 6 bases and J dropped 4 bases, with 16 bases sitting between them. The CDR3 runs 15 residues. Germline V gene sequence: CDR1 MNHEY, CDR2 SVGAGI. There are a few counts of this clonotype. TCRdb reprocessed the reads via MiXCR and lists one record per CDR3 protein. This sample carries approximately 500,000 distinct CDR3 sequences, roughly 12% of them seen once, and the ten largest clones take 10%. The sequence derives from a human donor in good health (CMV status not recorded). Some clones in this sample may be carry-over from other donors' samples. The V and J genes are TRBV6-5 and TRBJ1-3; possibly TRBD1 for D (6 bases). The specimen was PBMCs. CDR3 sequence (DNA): TGTGCCAGCAGCTCGGACCATGGGGGCGGAAACACCATATATTTT. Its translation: CASSSDHGGGNTIYF.